This entry describes one T cell receptor (beta chain). This specimen belongs to a study of shared clonotypes between healthy human individuals. J gave up 2 bases and V 4 bases, and 7 bases lay outside the gene matches. CDR3 size: 15 residues. Germline V gene data show CDR1 as MDHEN and CDR2 as SYDVKM. The table came from immunoSEQ multiplex PCR; TCRdb's copy has only in-frame clones and leaves some out. The sample has about a million clones, 76% seen once. Sequencing was done on a sample of memory CD4+ T cells sorted from blood. Subset of the sample: CD45RA-negative fraction. The receptor's source is a man younger than 35 in good health. The rearrangement uses TRBV28 and TRBJ2-7, with 8 bases aligning to TRBD2. The CDR3 region has the DNA TGTGCCAGCAGTTCCGTGACTAGCGCAACCTACGAGCAGTACTTC. It translates to CASSSVTSATYEQYF.